The T cell receptor (beta chain) described here comes from a study of shared clonotypes between healthy human individuals. Findings and limits, study-wide: Sampling covered nothing but blood. Tissue TCR repertoires likely differ from those found in blood. Against clonotypes common to all four donors, non-shared ones had lower generation probabilities. Despite large depth, sorted-subset datasets appeared incompletely sequenced.

Per germline, CDR1 LNHNV and CDR2 YYDKDF (reference sequence). Trimming took off 1 base at V and 9 bases at J, with 16 bases between the two ends. The CDR3 is made up of 15 amino acids. In replicate PCRs of sorted subsets, approximately 200 ng DNA, some 28,000 T cell genomes, was used. Libraries were prepared by immunoSEQ multiplex PCR; TCRdb keeps only in-frame clonotypes and omits some of them. The sample lists hundreds of thousands of clones, roughly 73% occurring once. A remark on this clone: Its specificity is not known.

The chain combines TRBV15 with TRBJ2-1; D unclear. The TCR comes from a woman aged 25 to 45 in good health. Specimen: memory CD4+ T cells sorted from blood. Subset given: CD45RA-negative fraction. The CDR3 is CATSRARWPTGEQFF. CDR3 sequence (DNA): TGTGCCACCAGCAGAGCCAGGTGGCCAACGGGTGAGCAGTTCTTC.